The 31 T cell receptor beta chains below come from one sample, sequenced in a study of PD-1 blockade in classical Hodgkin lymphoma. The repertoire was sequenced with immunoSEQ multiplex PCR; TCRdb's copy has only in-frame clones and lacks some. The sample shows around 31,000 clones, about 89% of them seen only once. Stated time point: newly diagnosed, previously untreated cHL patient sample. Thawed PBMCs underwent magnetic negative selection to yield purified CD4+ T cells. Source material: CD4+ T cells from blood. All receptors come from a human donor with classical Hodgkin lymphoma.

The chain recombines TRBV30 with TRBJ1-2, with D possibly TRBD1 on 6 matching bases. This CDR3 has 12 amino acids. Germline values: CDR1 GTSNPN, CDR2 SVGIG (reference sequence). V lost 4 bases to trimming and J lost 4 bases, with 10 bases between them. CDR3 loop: CAWMGASYGYTF. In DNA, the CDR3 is TGTGCCTGGATGGGGGCCTCCTATGGCTACACCTTC.

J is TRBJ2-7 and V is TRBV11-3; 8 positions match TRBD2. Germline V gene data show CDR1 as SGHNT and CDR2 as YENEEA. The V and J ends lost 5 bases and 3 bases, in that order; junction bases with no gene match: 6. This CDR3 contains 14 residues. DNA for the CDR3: TGTGCCAGCAGCCCTTCGGGACTAGGCTACGAGCAGTACTTC. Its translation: CASSPSGLGYEQYF.

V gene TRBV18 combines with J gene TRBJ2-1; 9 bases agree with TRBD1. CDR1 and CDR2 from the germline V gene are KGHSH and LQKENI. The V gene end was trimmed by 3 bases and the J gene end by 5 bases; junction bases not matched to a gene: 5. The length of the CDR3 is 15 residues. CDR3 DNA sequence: TGTGCCAGCTCACCCACGACAGGGGGAAACAATGAGCAGTTCTTC. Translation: CASSPTTGGNNEQFF. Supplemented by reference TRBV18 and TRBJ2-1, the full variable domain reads NAGVMQNPRHLVRRRGQEARLRCSPMKGHSHVYWYRQLPEEGLKFMVYLQKENIIDESGMPKERFSAEFPKEGPSILRIQQVVRGDSAAYFCASSPTTGGNNEQFFGPGTRLTVL.

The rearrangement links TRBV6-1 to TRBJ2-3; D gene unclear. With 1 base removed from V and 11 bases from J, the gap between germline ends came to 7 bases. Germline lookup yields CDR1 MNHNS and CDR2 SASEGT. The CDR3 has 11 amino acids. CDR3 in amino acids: CASSEGFRQYF. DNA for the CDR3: TGTGCCAGCAGTGAAGGATTTAGGCAGTATTTT.

In DNA, the CDR3 is TGTGCCAGCGCCCCCGACAGGAACTATGGCTACACCTTC. This sequence encodes CASAPDRNYGYTF. J is TRBJ1-2 and V is TRBV19; possible D gene TRBD1, 6 bases. V was trimmed by 9 bases and J by 2 bases, leaving 13 bases between them. CDR3 size: 13 residues. CDR1 and CDR2 from the germline V gene are LNHDA and SQIVND (reference sequence).

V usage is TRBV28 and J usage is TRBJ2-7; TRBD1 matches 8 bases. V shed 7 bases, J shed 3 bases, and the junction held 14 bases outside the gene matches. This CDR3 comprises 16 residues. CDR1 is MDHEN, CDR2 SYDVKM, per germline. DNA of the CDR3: TGTGCCAGCAATACCTATGGCCGGACAGGGAACTACGAGCAGTACTTC. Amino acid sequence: CASNTYGRTGNYEQYF.

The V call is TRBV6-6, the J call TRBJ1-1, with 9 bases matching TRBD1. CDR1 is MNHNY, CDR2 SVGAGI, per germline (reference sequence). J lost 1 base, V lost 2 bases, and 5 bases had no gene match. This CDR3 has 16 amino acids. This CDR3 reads CASSYGPGQGNTEAFF. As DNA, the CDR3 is TGTGCCAGCAGTTACGGACCGGGACAGGGGAACACTGAAGCTTTCTTT.

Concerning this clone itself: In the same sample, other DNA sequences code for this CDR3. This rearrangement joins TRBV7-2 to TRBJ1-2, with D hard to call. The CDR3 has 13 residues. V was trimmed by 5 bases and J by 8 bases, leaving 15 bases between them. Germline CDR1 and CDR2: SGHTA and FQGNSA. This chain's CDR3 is CASSMYLLEGYTF. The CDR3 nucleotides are TGTGCCAGCAGCATGTACCTCCTGGAGGGCTACACCTTC.

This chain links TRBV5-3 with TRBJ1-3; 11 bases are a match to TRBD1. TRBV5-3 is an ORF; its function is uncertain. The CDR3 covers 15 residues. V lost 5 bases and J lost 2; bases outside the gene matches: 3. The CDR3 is CARRSGQGAGNTIYF. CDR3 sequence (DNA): TGTGCCAGAAGATCGGGACAGGGGGCTGGAAACACCATATATTTT.

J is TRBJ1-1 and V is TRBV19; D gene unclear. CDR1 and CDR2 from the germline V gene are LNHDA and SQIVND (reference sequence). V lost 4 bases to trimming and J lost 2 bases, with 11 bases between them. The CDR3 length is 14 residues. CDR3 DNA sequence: TGTGCCAGTAGTACCTCGTACGGCAACACTGAAGCTTTCTTT. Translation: CASSTSYGNTEAFF.

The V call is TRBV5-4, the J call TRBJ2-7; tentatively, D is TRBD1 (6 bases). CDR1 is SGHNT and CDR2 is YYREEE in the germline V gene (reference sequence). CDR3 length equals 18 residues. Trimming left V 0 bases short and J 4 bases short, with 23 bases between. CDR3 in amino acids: CASSLGDIGTPSFYEQYF. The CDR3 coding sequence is TGTGCCAGCAGCTTGGGGGACATCGGGACCCCAAGCTTTTACGAGCAGTACTTC.

This CDR3 reads CASRPYTGELFF. In DNA, the CDR3 is TGTGCCAGCAGACCTTACACCGGGGAGCTGTTTTTT. V gene TRBV6-6 combines with J gene TRBJ2-2, with unresolved D. This CDR3 contains 12 residues. The ends were cut back, 6 bases at V and 3 bases at J, with 5 bases in the middle. The germline V gene encodes CDR1 MNHNY and CDR2 SVGAGI (reference sequence).

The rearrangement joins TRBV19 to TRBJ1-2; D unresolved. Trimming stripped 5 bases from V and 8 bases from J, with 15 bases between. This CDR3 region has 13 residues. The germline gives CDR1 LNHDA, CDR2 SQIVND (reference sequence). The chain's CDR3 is CASSSNGRLGYTF. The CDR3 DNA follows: TGTGCCAGTAGTTCTAACGGGCGCCTCGGCTACACCTTC.

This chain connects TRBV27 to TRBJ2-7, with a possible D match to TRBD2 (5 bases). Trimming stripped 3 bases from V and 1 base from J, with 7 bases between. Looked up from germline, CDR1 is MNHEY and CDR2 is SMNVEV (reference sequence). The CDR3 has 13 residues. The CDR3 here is CASSFRESYEQYF. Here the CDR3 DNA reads TGTGCCAGCAGTTTTAGGGAGTCCTACGAGCAGTACTTC.

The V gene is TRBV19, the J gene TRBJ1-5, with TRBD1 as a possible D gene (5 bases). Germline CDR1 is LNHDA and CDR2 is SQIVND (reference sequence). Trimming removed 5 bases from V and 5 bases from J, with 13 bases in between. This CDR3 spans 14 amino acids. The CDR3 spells CASSLQDLDQPQHF. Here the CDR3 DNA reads TGTGCCAGTAGTTTACAGGACCTCGATCAGCCCCAGCATTTT.

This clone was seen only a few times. The CDR3, as DNA: TGTGCCAGCAGTGGACTAGCGGGAGTGGGTGAGCAGTTCTTC. Amino acids: CASSGLAGVGEQFF. The V gene is TRBV2, the J gene TRBJ2-1; the match to TRBD2 covers 12 bases. Germline CDR1 is SNHLY and CDR2 is FYNNEI. The CDR3 has 14 amino acids. V lost 4 bases, J lost 9 bases, and 4 bases stayed unmatched.

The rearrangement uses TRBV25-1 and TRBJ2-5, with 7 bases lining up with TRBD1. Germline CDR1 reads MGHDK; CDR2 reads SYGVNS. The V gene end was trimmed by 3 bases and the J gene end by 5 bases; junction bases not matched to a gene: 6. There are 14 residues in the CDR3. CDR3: CASSDTGVRETQYF. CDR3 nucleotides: TGTGCCAGCAGTGATACAGGGGTAAGGGAGACCCAGTACTTC.

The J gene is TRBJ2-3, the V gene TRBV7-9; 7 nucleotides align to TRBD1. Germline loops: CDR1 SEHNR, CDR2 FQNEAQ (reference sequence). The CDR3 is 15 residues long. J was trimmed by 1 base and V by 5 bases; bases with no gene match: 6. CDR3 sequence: CASSTTGAGTDTQYF. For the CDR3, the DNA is TGTGCCAGCAGCACTACAGGGGCGGGCACAGATACGCAGTATTTT.

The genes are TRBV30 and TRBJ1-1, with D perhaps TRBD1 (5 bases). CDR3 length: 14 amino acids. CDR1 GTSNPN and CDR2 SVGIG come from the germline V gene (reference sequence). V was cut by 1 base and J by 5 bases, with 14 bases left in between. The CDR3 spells CAWSAGPSGTEAFF. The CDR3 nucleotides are TGTGCCTGGAGTGCGGGACCATCGGGAACTGAAGCTTTCTTT.

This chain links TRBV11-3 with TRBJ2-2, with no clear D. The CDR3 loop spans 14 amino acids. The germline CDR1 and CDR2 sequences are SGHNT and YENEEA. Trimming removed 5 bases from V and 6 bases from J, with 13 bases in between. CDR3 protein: CASSRSPGAGELFF. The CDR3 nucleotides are TGTGCCAGCAGCCGTTCTCCTGGTGCCGGGGAGCTGTTTTTT.

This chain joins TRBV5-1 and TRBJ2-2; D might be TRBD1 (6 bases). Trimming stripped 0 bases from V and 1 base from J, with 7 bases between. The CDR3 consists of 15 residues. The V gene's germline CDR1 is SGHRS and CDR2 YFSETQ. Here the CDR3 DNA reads TGCGCCAGCAGCTTGGAAGGGGGGAACACCGGGGAGCTGTTTTTT. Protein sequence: CASSLEGGNTGELFF.

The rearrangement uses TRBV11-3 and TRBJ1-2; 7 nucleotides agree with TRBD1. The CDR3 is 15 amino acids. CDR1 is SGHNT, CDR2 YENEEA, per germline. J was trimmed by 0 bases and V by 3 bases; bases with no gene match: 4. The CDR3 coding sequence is TGTGCCAGCAGCTTGGGACAGACGACTAACTATGGCTACACCTTC. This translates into CASSLGQTTNYGYTF.

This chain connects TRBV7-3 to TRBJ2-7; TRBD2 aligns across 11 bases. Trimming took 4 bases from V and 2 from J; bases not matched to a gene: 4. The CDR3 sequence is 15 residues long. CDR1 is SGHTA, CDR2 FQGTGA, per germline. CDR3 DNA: TGTGCCAGCAGCTCTCTGGGACTAGCGGCCTACGAGCAGTACTTC. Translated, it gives CASSSLGLAAYEQYF. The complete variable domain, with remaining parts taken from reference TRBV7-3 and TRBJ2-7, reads GAGVSQTPSNKVTEKGKYVELRCDPISGHTALYWYRQSLGQGPEFLIYFQGTGAADDSGLPNDRFFAVRPEGSVSTLKIQRTERGDSAVYLCASSSLGLAAYEQYFGPGTRLTVT.

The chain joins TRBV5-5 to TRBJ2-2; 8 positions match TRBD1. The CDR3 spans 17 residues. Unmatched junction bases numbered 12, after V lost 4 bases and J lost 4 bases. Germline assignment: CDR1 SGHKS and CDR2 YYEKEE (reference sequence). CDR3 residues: CASSQRDRGQATGELFF. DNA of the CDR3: TGTGCCAGCAGCCAAAGAGACAGGGGACAGGCCACCGGGGAGCTGTTTTTT. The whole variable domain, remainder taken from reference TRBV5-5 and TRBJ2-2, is DAGVTQSPTHLIKTRGQQVTLRCSPISGHKSVSWYQQVLGQGPQFIFQYYEKEERGRGNFPDRFSARQFPNYSSELNVNALLLGDSALYLCASSQRDRGQATGELFFGEGSRLTVL.

The CDR3 coding sequence is TGTGCCAGCAGTCGGGACAGGGGGACCTACAATGAGCAGTTCTTC. This encodes CASSRDRGTYNEQFF. The rearrangement joins TRBV7-2 to TRBJ2-1; 11 bases are shared with TRBD1. V dropped 6 bases and J dropped 2; count of bases not matched to a gene: 3. The CDR3 length is 15 residues. Germline V gives CDR1 SGHTA, CDR2 FQGNSA.

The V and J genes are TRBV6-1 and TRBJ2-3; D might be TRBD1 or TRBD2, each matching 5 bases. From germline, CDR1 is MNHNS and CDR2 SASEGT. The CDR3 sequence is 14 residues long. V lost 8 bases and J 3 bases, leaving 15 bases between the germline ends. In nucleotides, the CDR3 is TGTGCCAGCCTCCCCCCGGGGCCTACAGATACGCAGTATTTT. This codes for CASLPPGPTDTQYF.

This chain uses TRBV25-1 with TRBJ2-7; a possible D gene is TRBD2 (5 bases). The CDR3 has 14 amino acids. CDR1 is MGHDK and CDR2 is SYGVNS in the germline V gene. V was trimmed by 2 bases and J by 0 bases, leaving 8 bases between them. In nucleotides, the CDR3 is TGTGCCAGCAGTGAACCTGGGAGCTCCTACGAGCAGTACTTC. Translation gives CASSEPGSSYEQYF.

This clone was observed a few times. The CDR3 DNA follows: TGCGCCAGCAGCCACAATGACCGGGACAGGGGGCAGCCCCAGCATTTT. Its translation is CASSHNDRDRGQPQHF. The chain employs TRBV4-1 and TRBJ1-5, with TRBD1 matching 11 bases. Germline V CDR1 and CDR2: MGHRA, YSYEKL. V lost 3 bases to trimming and J lost 7 bases; unmatched junction nucleotides: 8. The CDR3 runs 16 residues.

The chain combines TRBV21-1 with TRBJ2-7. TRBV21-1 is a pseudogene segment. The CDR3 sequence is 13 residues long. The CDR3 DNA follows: TGTGCCAGCAGCTCCCTGGGTGCCCACGAGCAGTACTTC. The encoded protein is CASSSLGAHEQYF.

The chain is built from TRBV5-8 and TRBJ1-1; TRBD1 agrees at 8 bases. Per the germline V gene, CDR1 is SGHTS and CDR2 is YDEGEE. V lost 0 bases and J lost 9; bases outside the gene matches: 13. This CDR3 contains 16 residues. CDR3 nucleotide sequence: TGTGCCAGCAGCTTGGTCGGGGGGACGACAGGGGTAAAAGCTTTCTTT. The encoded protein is CASSLVGGTTGVKAFF.

The CDR3 sequence: CASSLGVSVEQYF. CDR3 sequence (DNA): TGTGCCAGCAGCTTAGGGGTTAGCGTCGAGCAGTACTTC. This sequence joins TRBV11-1 and TRBJ2-7; possibly TRBD2 for D (5 bases). This CDR3 comprises 13 residues. Trimming removed 1 base at V and 6 bases at J, with 10 bases between. CDR1 SGHAT and CDR2 FQDESV come from the germline V gene (reference sequence). The full variable domain, in which reference TRBV11-1 and TRBJ2-7 provide the parts outside the CDR3, is EAEVAQSPRYKITEKSQAVAFWCDPISGHATLYWYRQILGQGPELLVQFQDESVVDDSQLPKDRFSAERLKGVDSTLKIQPAELGDSAMYLCASSLGVSVEQYFGPGTRLTVT.